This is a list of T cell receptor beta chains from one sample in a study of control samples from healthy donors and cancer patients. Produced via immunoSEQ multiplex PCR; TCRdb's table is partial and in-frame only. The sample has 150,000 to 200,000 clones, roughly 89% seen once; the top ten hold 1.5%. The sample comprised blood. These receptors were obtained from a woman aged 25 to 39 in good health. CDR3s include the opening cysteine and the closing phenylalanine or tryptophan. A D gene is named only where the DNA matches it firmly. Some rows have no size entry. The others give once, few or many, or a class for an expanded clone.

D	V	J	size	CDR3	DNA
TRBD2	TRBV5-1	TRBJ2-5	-	CASSLMRGGSQETQYF	TGCGCCAGCAGCTTGATGCGGGGGGGCTCCCAAGAGACCCAGTACTTC
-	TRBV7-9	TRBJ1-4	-	CASSSVLANEKLFF	TGTGCCAGCAGCTCAGTCCTTGCTAATGAAAAACTGTTTTTT
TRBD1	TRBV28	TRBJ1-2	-	CASSLGDRAAYGYTF	TGTGCCAGCAGTTTGGGGGACAGGGCTGCCTATGGCTACACCTTC
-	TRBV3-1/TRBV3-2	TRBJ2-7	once	CASSQDGYEQYF	TGTGCCAGCAGCCAAGATGGCTACGAGCAGTACTTC
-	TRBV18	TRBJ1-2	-	CASSPQQGSNYGYTF	TGTGCCAGCTCACCACAACAGGGCTCTAACTATGGCTACACCTTC
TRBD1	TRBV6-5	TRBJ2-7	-	CASSRSHRGPNEQYF	TGTGCCAGCAGCCGGAGCCACAGGGGGCCAAACGAGCAGTACTTC
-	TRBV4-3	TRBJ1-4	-	CASSQGFGEKLFF	TGCGCCAGCAGCCAGGGGTTCGGGGAAAAACTGTTTTTT
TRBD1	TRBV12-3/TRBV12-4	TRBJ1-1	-	CASSPDRDTEAFF	TGTGCCAGCAGCCCCGACAGGGACACTGAAGCTTTCTTT
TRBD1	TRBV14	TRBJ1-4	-	CASSPIGQGRNEKLFF	TGTGCCAGCAGTCCAATCGGACAGGGACGTAATGAAAAACTGTTTTTT
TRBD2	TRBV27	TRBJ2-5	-	CASSLPLAGEEETQYF	TGTGCCAGCAGTTTACCACTAGCGGGAGAGGAAGAGACCCAGTACTTC
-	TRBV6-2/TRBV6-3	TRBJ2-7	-	CASSFRHTYEQYF	TGTGCCAGCAGTTTTAGACACACCTACGAGCAGTACTTC
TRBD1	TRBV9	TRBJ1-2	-	CASSVDATGASGYTF	TGTGCCAGCAGCGTAGATGCGACAGGGGCGAGTGGCTACACCTTC
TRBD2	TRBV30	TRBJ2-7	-	CAWRHSGRGYEQYF	TGTGCCTGGAGGCATAGCGGGAGGGGCTACGAGCAGTACTTC
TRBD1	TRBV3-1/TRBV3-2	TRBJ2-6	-	CASSQDRTGGSGANVLTF	TGTGCCAGCAGCCAAGACAGGACAGGGGGCTCCGGGGCCAACGTCCTGACTTTC
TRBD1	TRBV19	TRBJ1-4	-	CASSDRGQEKLFF	TGTGCCAGTAGCGACAGGGGGCAGGAAAAACTGTTTTTT
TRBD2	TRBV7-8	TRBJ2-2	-	CASSLIAGGYTGELFF	TGTGCCAGCAGCTTAATAGCGGGAGGGTACACCGGGGAGCTGTTTTTT
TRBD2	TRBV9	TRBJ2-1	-	CASRAGTSGTNEQFF	TGTGCCAGCAGAGCCGGGACTAGCGGGACCAATGAGCAGTTCTTC
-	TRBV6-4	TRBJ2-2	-	CASSTEGGELFF	TGTGCCAGCAGTACGGAGGGCGGGGAGCTGTTTTTT
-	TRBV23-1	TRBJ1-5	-	CASSQGEARNQPQHF	TGCGCCAGCAGTCAAGGGGAGGCTCGCAATCAGCCCCAGCATTTT
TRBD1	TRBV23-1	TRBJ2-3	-	CASTGQASTDTQYF	TGCGCCAGCACCGGACAGGCGAGCACAGATACGCAGTATTTT
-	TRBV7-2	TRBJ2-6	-	CASSSGQSGANVLTF	TGTGCCAGCAGCTCTGGACAATCTGGGGCCAACGTCCTGACTTTC
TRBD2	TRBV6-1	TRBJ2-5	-	CASSEVAGGHETQYF	TGTGCCAGCAGTGAGGTGGCGGGGGGGCACGAGACCCAGTACTTC
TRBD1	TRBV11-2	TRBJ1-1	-	CASSTLTGLNTEAFF	TGTGCCAGCAGTACCCTGACAGGGCTGAACACTGAAGCTTTCTTT
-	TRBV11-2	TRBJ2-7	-	CASSLIRTPGDEQYF	TGTGCCAGCAGCTTAATAAGGACGCCTGGGGACGAGCAGTACTTC
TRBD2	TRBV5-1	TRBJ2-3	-	CASSFAGLETDTQYF	TGCGCCAGCAGCTTTGCGGGACTAGAGACAGATACGCAGTATTTT
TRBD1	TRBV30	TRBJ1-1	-	CAIRTGRMNTEAFF	TGTGCCATAAGGACAGGGCGTATGAACACTGAAGCTTTCTTT
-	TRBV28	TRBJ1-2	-	CASSLWQGSYGYTF	TGTGCCAGCAGTTTATGGCAGGGTAGCTATGGCTACACCTTC
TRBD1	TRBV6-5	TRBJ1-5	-	CASSYSYRGQSQPQHF	TGTGCCAGCAGTTACTCGTACAGGGGTCAGAGTCAGCCCCAGCATTTT
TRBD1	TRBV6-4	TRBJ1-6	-	CASSDGTTGGNSPLHF	TGTGCCAGCAGTGACGGTACGACAGGGGGCAATTCACCCCTCCACTTT
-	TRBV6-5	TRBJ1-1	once	CASSYSSVGNTEAFF	TGTGCCAGCAGTTACTCGAGCGTCGGGAACACTGAAGCTTTCTTT
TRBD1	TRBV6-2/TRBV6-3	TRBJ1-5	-	CASSRQGGEPQHF	TGTGCCAGCAGTCGACAGGGGGGCGAGCCCCAGCATTTT
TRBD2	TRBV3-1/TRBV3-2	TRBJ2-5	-	CASSQPGTSEETQYF	TGTGCCAGCAGCCAACCTGGGACTAGCGAGGAGACCCAGTACTTC
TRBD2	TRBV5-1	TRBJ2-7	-	CASSSGTTRQYEQYF	TGCGCCAGCAGCTCGGGGACTACCCGACAGTACGAGCAGTACTTC
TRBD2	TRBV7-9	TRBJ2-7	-	CASSLDSGPYEQYF	TGTGCCAGCAGCTTAGATAGCGGGCCCTACGAGCAGTACTTC
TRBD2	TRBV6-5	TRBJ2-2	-	CASSYLAGGPGELFF	TGTGCCAGCAGTTACCTCGCGGGAGGGCCCGGGGAGCTGTTTTTT
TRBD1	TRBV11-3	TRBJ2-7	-	CASSPTGPYEQYF	TGTGCCAGCAGCCCGACAGGGCCCTACGAGCAGTACTTC
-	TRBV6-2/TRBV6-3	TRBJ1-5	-	CASSYGGGANQPQHF	TGTGCCAGCAGTTACGGAGGGGGGGCCAATCAGCCCCAGCATTTT
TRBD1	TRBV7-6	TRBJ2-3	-	CATSDRVRTDTQYF	TGTGCCACCTCGGACAGGGTTAGGACAGATACGCAGTATTTT
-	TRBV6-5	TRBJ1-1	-	CASSYWKDTEAFF	TGTGCCAGCAGTTACTGGAAAGACACTGAAGCTTTCTTT
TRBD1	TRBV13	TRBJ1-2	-	CASSFGQGPNYTF	TGTGCCAGCAGCTTCGGACAGGGGCCTAACTACACCTTC